The 9 T cell receptor beta chains below come from one sample, sequenced in a study of shared clonotypes between healthy human individuals. Terminally differentiated effector memory CD45RA+ cells were excluded by CCR7 positive selection of CD45RO-negative cells. Repertoires were generated with immunoSEQ multiplex PCR, while TCRdb's copy carries only in-frame clones and drops some. The data hold 800,000 or so clones, with roughly 96% observed a single time. Sequenced: naive CD8+ T cells sorted from blood. These receptors were obtained from a man aged 30 to 39 in good health.

The genes are TRBV29-1 and TRBJ2-3, with 7 bases lining up with TRBD2. CDR3 length equals 14 residues. V was clipped by 1 base and J by 5 bases; unmatched bases: 6. Germline V lookup: CDR1 SQVTM, CDR2 ANQGSEA. In DNA form, the CDR3 reads TGCAGCGTTGAAGTTGCGGGAGTTAGAGATACGCAGTATTTT. Its translation: CSVEVAGVRDTQYF.

The V gene is TRBV4-3, the J gene TRBJ2-1; D is uncertain. The CDR3 is 14 amino acids. Deletions cut 2 bases from V and 5 bases from J, with 10 bases between. Germline values: CDR1 LGHNA, CDR2 YSLEER. The CDR3, as DNA: TGCGCCAGCAGCCAAAGCTATCACGACAATGAGCAGTTCTTC. It codes for CASSQSYHDNEQFF.

This chain uses TRBV9 with TRBJ1-1, with TRBD1 as a possible D gene (5 bases). This CDR3 region has 18 residues. Trimming stripped 0 bases from V and 0 bases from J, with 18 bases between. In germline, CDR1 is SGDLS, CDR2 YYNGEE. CDR3: CASSVEPGSEGMNTEAFF. CDR3 sequence (DNA): TGTGCCAGCAGCGTAGAACCGGGGAGTGAGGGGATGAACACTGAAGCTTTCTTT.

J is TRBJ1-5 and V is TRBV4-1; the D gene is possibly TRBD1 (5 bases). The length of the CDR3 is 15 residues. Deletions cut 1 base from V and 2 bases from J, with 9 bases between. From germline, CDR1 is MGHRA and CDR2 YSYEKL. The CDR3 nucleotides read TGCGCCAGCAGCCAAGTGGGACGGGGCAATCAGCCCCAGCATTTT. Its translation is CASSQVGRGNQPQHF.

This clone was detected once. The genes are TRBV27 and TRBJ2-2; 8 bases agree with TRBD2. The CDR3 length is 15 residues. Germline loops: CDR1 MNHEY, CDR2 SMNVEV (reference sequence). The V segment lost 1 base and the J segment 6 bases; nucleotides outside the gene matches: 4. The CDR3 nucleotides read TGTGCCAGCAGTTTATGGACTAGCTCGGCCGGGGAGCTGTTTTTT. Its translation is CASSLWTSSAGELFF.

V usage is TRBV7-8 and J usage is TRBJ2-2; 8 bases align to TRBD2. This CDR3 is 17 amino acids long. Unmatched junction bases numbered 11, after V lost 5 bases and J lost 3 bases. In germline, CDR1 is SGHVS, CDR2 FQNEAQ. In DNA form, the CDR3 reads TGTGCCAGCAGCAGCTTCTTAGCGGGGATTGACACCGGGGAGCTGTTTTTT. It codes for CASSSFLAGIDTGELFF.

The gene calls are TRBV20-1 and TRBJ2-1, with D possibly matching TRBD1 (6 bases). Germline V gene sequence: CDR1 DFQATT, CDR2 SNEGSKA (reference sequence). The CDR3 covers 11 residues. Trimming cost V 2 bases and J 14 bases, with 13 bases left between them. CDR3 amino acids: CSARKGGTEFF. The CDR3 region has the DNA TGCAGTGCTAGAAAAGGGGGAACTGAGTTCTTC.

J is TRBJ2-4 and V is TRBV15, with D unclear. Trimming stripped 1 base from V and 0 bases from J, with 10 bases between. The CDR3 loop spans 16 amino acids. Looked up from germline, CDR1 is LNHNV and CDR2 is YYDKDF (reference sequence). The CDR3 spells CATSRVGPLAKNIQYF. DNA for the CDR3: TGTGCCACCAGCAGAGTAGGACCCCTAGCCAAAAACATTCAGTACTTC.

This chain joins TRBV27 and TRBJ2-1; tentative D call: TRBD2 (5 bases). V was shortened by 4 bases and J by 6 bases, with 10 bases between the two germline ends. The CDR3 is 13 amino acids. Per the germline V gene, CDR1 is MNHEY and CDR2 is SMNVEV (reference sequence). The CDR3 loop reads CASSWTPLNEQFF. The CDR3 coding sequence is TGTGCCAGCAGTTGGACTCCTCTCAATGAGCAGTTCTTC.